These 9 T cell receptor beta chains were all obtained from the same sample, sequenced in a study of blood T cell repertoires in COVID-19. The repertoire was sequenced with immunoSEQ multiplex PCR; TCRdb's copy has only in-frame clones and lacks some. The sample comprises approximately 120,000 clones, 88% of which are singletons, and less than 2% rests with the top ten. Sequencing was done on a sample of peripheral blood. These receptors were obtained from a human donor in a cohort sampled during active COVID-19.

The chain recombines TRBV5-1 with TRBJ2-7; 8 bases agree with TRBD1. Germline lookup yields CDR1 SGHRS and CDR2 YFSETQ. The CDR3 has 14 amino acids. The V segment lost 3 bases and the J segment 0 bases; nucleotides outside the gene matches: 2. The CDR3 here is CASSSGQGSYEQYF. The CDR3 region has the DNA TGCGCCAGCAGCTCCGGACAGGGCTCCTACGAGCAGTACTTC.

The chain joins TRBV29-1 to TRBJ2-5, with a tentative D call TRBD2 (5 bases). Germline loops: CDR1 SQVTM, CDR2 ANQGSEA. The CDR3 is 12 amino acids. V was clipped by 2 bases and J by 3 bases, with 7 bases between them. CDR3 residues: CSVESGEETQYF. CDR3 nucleotides: TGCAGCGTTGAATCCGGGGAAGAGACCCAGTACTTC.

The chain recombines TRBV6-1 with TRBJ2-7; D not certain. Germline loops: CDR1 MNHNS, CDR2 SASEGT. V lost 2 bases, J lost 0 bases, and 5 bases lay in between. This CDR3 comprises 13 residues. CDR3 sequence: CASSEQSSYEQYF. CDR3 DNA: TGTGCCAGCAGTGAACAATCCTCCTACGAGCAGTACTTC.

V usage is TRBV2 and J usage is TRBJ2-3; 9 positions match TRBD1. V shed 5 bases and J 5 bases; nucleotides not matched to a gene: 8. Germline lookup yields CDR1 SNHLY and CDR2 FYNNEI. This CDR3 contains 15 residues. The CDR3: CASSKQGAKEDTQYF. In nucleotides, the CDR3 is TGTGCCAGCAGTAAACAGGGGGCAAAGGAAGATACGCAGTATTTT.

The chain has TRBV30 and TRBJ2-7; 7 positions match TRBD2. Germline loops: CDR1 GTSNPN, CDR2 SVGIG (reference sequence). There are 14 residues in the CDR3. V lost 3 bases and J lost 5; bases outside the gene matches: 10. CDR3: CAWSTKRGVHEQYF. CDR3 DNA sequence: TGTGCCTGGAGCACGAAGCGGGGAGTACACGAGCAGTACTTC.

V and J are TRBV4-1 and TRBJ2-7, with 10 bases matching TRBD2. Germline V gene sequence: CDR1 MGHRA, CDR2 YSYEKL. This CDR3 has 17 amino acids. Losses at the gene ends were 4 bases for V and 4 bases for J; bases not matched to a gene: 13. The CDR3 loop reads CASSLTSSGRGRYEQYF. The DNA for the CDR3 is TGCGCCAGCAGCCTAACTTCTAGCGGGAGAGGGAGATACGAGCAGTACTTC.

The rearrangement joins TRBV27 to TRBJ1-1; D is uncertain. Germline V gene data show CDR1 as MNHEY and CDR2 as SMNVEV (reference sequence). The CDR3 is 13 residues long. Trimming pared 2 bases from V and 1 base from J, leaving 5 bases between. The CDR3 region is CASSLRRNTEAFF. CDR3 sequence (DNA): TGTGCCAGCAGTTTACGTCGGAACACTGAAGCTTTCTTT.

V is TRBV11-2 and J is TRBJ2-5; no clear D gene. The ends were cut back, 6 bases at V and 5 bases at J, with 16 bases in the middle. CDR1 is SGHAT, CDR2 FQNNGV, per germline. The length of the CDR3 is 14 residues. In nucleotides, the CDR3 is TGTGCCAGCAGTAGCCGGGTTCGCCAGGAGACCCAGTACTTC. This codes for CASSSRVRQETQYF.

This chain joins TRBV6-1 and TRBJ2-3; weak D call: TRBD1 (6 bases). Germline loops: CDR1 MNHNS, CDR2 SASEGT. The germline V and J ends were trimmed by 0 bases and 4 bases, with 14 bases remaining between them. The CDR3 runs 16 residues. CDR3 sequence (DNA): TGTGCCAGCAGTGAAGCGCCCCCGGGACATTCAGATACGCAGTATTTT. Translation gives CASSEAPPGHSDTQYF.